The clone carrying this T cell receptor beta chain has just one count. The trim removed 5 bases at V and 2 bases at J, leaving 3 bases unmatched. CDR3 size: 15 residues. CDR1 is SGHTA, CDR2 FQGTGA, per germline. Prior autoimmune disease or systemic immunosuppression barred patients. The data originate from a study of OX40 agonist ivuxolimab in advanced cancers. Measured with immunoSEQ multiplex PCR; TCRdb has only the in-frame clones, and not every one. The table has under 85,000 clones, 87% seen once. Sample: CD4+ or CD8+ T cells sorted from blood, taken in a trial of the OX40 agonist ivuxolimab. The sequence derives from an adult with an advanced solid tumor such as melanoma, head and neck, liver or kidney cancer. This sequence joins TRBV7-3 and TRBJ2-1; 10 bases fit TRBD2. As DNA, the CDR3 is TGTGCCAGCAGCGTAGCGGGAGGTACCTACAATGAGCAGTTCTTC. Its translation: CASSVAGGTYNEQFF.